This is a list of T cell receptor beta chains from one sample in a study of liver allograft versus peripheral blood T cells. In TCRdb, the reads were re-called with MiXCR into one record per CDR3 protein. The table records some 10,000 distinct CDR3 sequences, about a fifth of them present only once. The receptors originated from a human patient who had a liver transplant. Some T cells may be transferred from the graft donor. The CDR3 runs from the conserved cysteine through the conserved F or W. A D gene is named only where the DNA matches it firmly. Clone sizes are given selectively: once, few, many, or a class where the clone is expanded.

V gene: TRBV29-1
J gene: TRBJ2-7
D gene: TRBD1
clone size: medium-sized
CDR3 protein: CSAGQGLGYEQYF
CDR3 DNA: TGCAGCGCAGGACAGGGTCTGGGGTACGAGCAGTACTTC

V gene: TRBV29-1
J gene: TRBJ1-1
D gene: TRBD1
clone size: medium-sized
CDR3 protein: CSVELLPGQGATEAFF
CDR3 DNA: TGCAGCGTTGAACTTTTGCCGGGACAGGGGGCCACTGAAGCTTTCTTT

V gene: TRBV28
J gene: TRBJ2-5
D gene: TRBD2
clone size: NA
CDR3 protein: CASSFSGGQGETQYF
CDR3 DNA: TGTGCCAGCAGTTTTAGCGGGGGGCAGGGGGAGACCCAGTACTTC

V gene: TRBV6-5
J gene: TRBJ2-7
D gene: NA
clone size: many
CDR3 protein: CASSYSPSGYEQYF
CDR3 DNA: TGTGCCAGCAGTTACTCTCCCAGCGGCTACGAGCAGTACTTC

V gene: TRBV10-3
J gene: TRBJ2-3
D gene: NA
clone size: NA
CDR3 protein: CAISESGLGGSTDTQYF
CDR3 DNA: TGTGCCATCAGTGAGTCCGGGCTAGGAGGGAGCACAGATACGCAGTATTTT

V gene: TRBV18
J gene: TRBJ2-5
D gene: TRBD2
clone size: medium-sized
CDR3 protein: CASSPASGEETQYF
CDR3 DNA: TGTGCCAGCTCCCCTGCCAGCGGGGAAGAGACCCAGTACTTC

V gene: TRBV6-5
J gene: TRBJ2-7
D gene: NA
clone size: NA
CDR3 protein: CASSYPVGASTAEQYF
CDR3 DNA: TGTGCCAGCAGTTACCCGGTTGGGGCGTCCACGGCCGAGCAGTACTTC

V gene: TRBV19
J gene: TRBJ2-2
D gene: NA
clone size: medium-sized
CDR3 protein: CASSTNTGELFF
CDR3 DNA: TGTGCCAGTAGTACAAACACCGGGGAGCTGTTTTTT

V gene: TRBV6-1
J gene: TRBJ1-4
D gene: NA
clone size: medium-sized
CDR3 protein: CASAPRSLNEKLFF
CDR3 DNA: TGTGCCAGCGCCCCCAGGTCTCTTAATGAAAAACTGTTTTTT

V gene: TRBV28
J gene: TRBJ1-4
D gene: NA
clone size: few
CDR3 protein: CASSQQATNEKLFF
CDR3 DNA: TGTGCCAGCAGCCAGCAAGCAACTAATGAAAAACTGTTTTTT

V gene: TRBV10-3
J gene: TRBJ2-1
D gene: NA
clone size: few
CDR3 protein: CAISLGGNEQFF
CDR3 DNA: TGTGCCATCAGCCTCGGCGGGAATGAGCAGTTCTTC

V gene: TRBV6-5
J gene: TRBJ1-2
D gene: NA
clone size: medium-sized
CDR3 protein: CASQARGYGYTF
CDR3 DNA: TGTGCCAGCCAAGCCAGGGGCTATGGCTACACCTTC

V gene: TRBV28
J gene: TRBJ2-7
D gene: NA
clone size: few
CDR3 protein: CASSLSGTLFEQYF
CDR3 DNA: TGTGCCAGCAGTTTATCGGGGACATTGTTCGAGCAGTACTTC

V gene: TRBV28
J gene: TRBJ1-4
D gene: NA
clone size: many
CDR3 protein: CASRVDGLSNEKLFF
CDR3 DNA: TGTGCCAGCAGGGTAGACGGACTTTCTAATGAAAAACTGTTTTTT

V gene: TRBV5-1
J gene: TRBJ1-1
D gene: NA
clone size: NA
CDR3 protein: CASSLDRRGEAFF
CDR3 DNA: TGCGCCAGCAGCTTGGACAGGCGTGGTGAAGCTTTCTTT

V gene: TRBV6-5
J gene: TRBJ1-1
D gene: NA
clone size: NA
CDR3 protein: CASSYRGRTEAFF
CDR3 DNA: TGTGCCAGCAGTTATAGGGGCCGGACTGAAGCTTTCTTT

V gene: TRBV12-5
J gene: TRBJ2-5
D gene: NA
clone size: NA
CDR3 protein: CASGRVGETQYF
CDR3 DNA: TGTGCTAGTGGCAGGGTTGGAGAGACCCAGTACTTC

V gene: TRBV6-5
J gene: TRBJ1-1
D gene: NA
clone size: medium-sized
CDR3 protein: CASSGRETGAFF
CDR3 DNA: TGTGCCAGCAGTGGGCGGGAAACCGGGGCTTTCTTT

V gene: TRBV6-1
J gene: TRBJ1-6
D gene: NA
clone size: medium-sized
CDR3 protein: CASRPDQSSYNSPLHF
CDR3 DNA: TGTGCCAGCAGACCGGACCAGAGCTCCTATAATTCACCCCTCCACTTT

V gene: TRBV10-3
J gene: TRBJ2-2
D gene: NA
clone size: medium-sized
CDR3 protein: CAISESGSDTGELFF
CDR3 DNA: TGTGCCATCAGTGAGTCAGGGTCCGACACCGGGGAGCTGTTTTTT

V gene: TRBV7-9
J gene: TRBJ2-3
D gene: NA
clone size: NA
CDR3 protein: CASSSRTADTQYF
CDR3 DNA: TGTGCCAGCAGCTCTAGGACCGCAGATACGCAGTATTTT

V gene: TRBV9
J gene: TRBJ1-3
D gene: NA
clone size: NA
CDR3 protein: CASSVDPGPTGNTIYF
CDR3 DNA: TGTGCCAGCAGCGTAGATCCAGGACCCACTGGAAACACCATATATTTT

V gene: TRBV6-5
J gene: TRBJ1-1
D gene: NA
clone size: few
CDR3 protein: CASSYGGLGTEAFF
CDR3 DNA: TGTGCCAGCAGTTACGGGGGGCTCGGCACTGAAGCTTTCTTT